This T cell receptor beta chain was captured by sequencing in a study of OX40 agonist ivuxolimab in advanced cancers. Across the whole study: Aged roughly 23 to 79 with a mean of around 60 years, they were 75% to 85% male.

The CDR3 has 16 amino acids. Looked up from germline, CDR1 is SGHTA and CDR2 is FQGTGA. J gave up 0 bases and V 4 bases, and 2 bases lay outside the gene matches. Worth noting for this clone: Its specificity is not known. Other DNA sequences in this sample translate to the same CDR3.

Whole-study results and caveats: CD4+ and CD8+ T cells in blood underwent clonal expansion by week 6 at 0.1 to 3.0 mg/kg.

This table comes from immunoSEQ multiplex PCR, and its TCRdb copy is limited to in-frame clones, with some not included. The table shows 40,000 to 45,000 clones, with over 75% occurring only once. The source material was CD4+ or CD8+ T cells sorted from blood, sampled in a trial of the OX40 agonist ivuxolimab. The receptor's source is an adult with an advanced solid tumor such as melanoma, head and neck, liver or kidney cancer. The chain couples TRBV7-3 to TRBJ2-3; 12 bases are a match to TRBD2. The CDR3 loop reads CASSSGTSGSTDTQYF. The CDR3 DNA reads TGTGCCAGCAGCTCCGGGACTAGCGGGAGCACAGATACGCAGTATTTT. The entire variable domain, with the rest obtained from reference TRBV7-3 and TRBJ2-3, is as follows: GAGVSQTPSNKVTEKGKYVELRCDPISGHTALYWYRQSLGQGPEFLIYFQGTGAADDSGLPNDRFFAVRPEGSVSTLKIQRTERGDSAVYLCASSSGTSGSTDTQYFGPGTRLTVL.